This T cell receptor beta chain was identified in a study of Ad26.COV2.S vaccination and SARS-CoV-2 variants. Study results and limitations: In vaccinated individuals, spike-specific CD8+ and CD4+ T cell responses reportedly displayed substantial breadth.

TCRdb keeps only in-frame clones here, not all; method: immunoSEQ multiplex PCR. Among some 450,000 clones listed, roughly 88% were seen once. This CDR3 spans 15 amino acids. V shed 2 bases and J 4 bases; nucleotides not matched to a gene: 6. CDR1 and CDR2 (germline): MDHEN, SYDVKM. For this clone: Its antigen is not identified.

Described treatment: 19 received Ad26.COV2.S at low or high dose, single or two shots; several received placebo; per-sample allocation not given. Material that was analyzed had been drawn on day 63 after the first vaccine or placebo injection. The sequence derives from a person between 18 and 65 years old who received the Ad26.COV2.S COVID-19 vaccine or a placebo. This rearrangement joins TRBV28 to TRBJ2-3; TRBD2 matches at 7 bases. The material was peripheral blood, obtained in a trial of Ad26.COV2.S vaccine versus placebo. CDR3 sequence reads: CASSLMAGAADTQYF. CDR3 DNA: TGTGCCAGCAGTTTAATGGCGGGAGCGGCAGATACGCAGTATTTT. The whole variable domain, remainder taken from reference TRBV28 and TRBJ2-3, is DVKVTQSSRYLVKRTGEKVFLECVQDMDHENMFWYRQDPGLGLRLIYFSYDVKMKEKGDIPEGYSVSREKKERFSLILESASTNQTSMYLCASSLMAGAADTQYFGPGTRLTVL.